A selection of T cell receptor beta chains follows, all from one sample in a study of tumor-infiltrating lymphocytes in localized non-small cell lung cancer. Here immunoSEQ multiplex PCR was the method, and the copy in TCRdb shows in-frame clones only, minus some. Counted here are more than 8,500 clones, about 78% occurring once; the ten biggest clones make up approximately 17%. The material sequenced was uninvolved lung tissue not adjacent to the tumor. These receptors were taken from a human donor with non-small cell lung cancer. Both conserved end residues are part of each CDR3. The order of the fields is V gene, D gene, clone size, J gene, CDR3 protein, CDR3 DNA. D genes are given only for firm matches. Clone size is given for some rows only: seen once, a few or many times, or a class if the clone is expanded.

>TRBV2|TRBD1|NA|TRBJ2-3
CAFRDRESDTQYF
TGTGCCTTTCGGGACAGAGAATCAGATACGCAGTATTTT
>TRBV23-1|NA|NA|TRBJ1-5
CASKGQAIGGNQPQHF
TGCGCCAGCAAAGGACAAGCTATAGGGGGCAATCAGCCCCAGCATTTT
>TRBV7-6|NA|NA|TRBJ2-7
CASSLGLSGGGEQYF
TGTGCCAGCAGCTTAGGATTGTCGGGGGGCGGCGAGCAGTACTTC
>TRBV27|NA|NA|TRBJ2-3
CASSLSGSLGTDTQYF
TGTGCCAGCAGTTTATCGGGGTCACTCGGCACAGATACGCAGTATTTT
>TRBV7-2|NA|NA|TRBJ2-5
CASSPDTETQYF
TGTGCCAGCAGCCCGGACACAGAGACCCAGTACTTC
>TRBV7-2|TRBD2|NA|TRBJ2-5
CASSLGLAGGPGETQYF
TGTGCCAGCAGCTTAGGGCTAGCGGGGGGGCCTGGCGAGACCCAGTACTTC
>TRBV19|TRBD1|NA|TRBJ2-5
CASTYTGQGVLETQYF
TGTGCCAGTACCTATACGGGACAGGGAGTCCTTGAGACCCAGTACTTC
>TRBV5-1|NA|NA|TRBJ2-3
CASSFPGGGTDTQYF
TGCGCCAGCAGCTTCCCGGGGGGCGGCACAGATACGCAGTATTTT
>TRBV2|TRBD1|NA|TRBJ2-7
CASSVPYGPGGFEQYF
TGTGCCAGCAGTGTCCCGTACGGTCCAGGGGGCTTCGAGCAGTACTTC
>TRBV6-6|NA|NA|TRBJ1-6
CASSFRGAQSPLHF
TGTGCCAGCAGTTTTAGGGGGGCGCAGTCACCCCTCCACTTT
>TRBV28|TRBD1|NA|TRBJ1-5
CASSYPQGRNQPQHF
TGTGCCAGCAGTTATCCACAGGGGCGCAATCAGCCCCAGCATTTT
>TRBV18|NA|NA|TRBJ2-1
CASSPTTGRVDEQFF
TGTGCCAGCTCACCCACGACAGGGAGGGTCGATGAGCAGTTCTTC
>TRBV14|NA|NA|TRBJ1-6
CASSQWQGRNSPLHF
TGTGCCAGCAGCCAGTGGCAGGGTCGGAATTCACCCCTCCACTTT
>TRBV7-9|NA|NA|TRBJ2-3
CASSLGRAHTDTQYF
TGTGCCAGCAGCCTCGGGCGGGCGCACACAGATACGCAGTATTTT
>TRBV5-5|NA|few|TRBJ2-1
CAHSANMGGSEQFF
TGTGCCCATTCAGCGAATATGGGGGGTTCTGAGCAGTTCTTC
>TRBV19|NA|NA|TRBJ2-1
CASSLAVSSYNEQFF
TGTGCCAGTAGCCTAGCCGTTTCCTCCTACAATGAGCAGTTCTTC
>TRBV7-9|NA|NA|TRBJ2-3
CASSLVMGRTDTQYF
TGTGCCAGCAGCTTAGTCATGGGTCGCACAGATACGCAGTATTTT
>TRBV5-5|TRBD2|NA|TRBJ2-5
CASMTSGGETQYF
TGTGCCAGCATGACTAGCGGGGGAGAGACCCAGTACTTC
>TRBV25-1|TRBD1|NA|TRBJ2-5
CASSGLQGAGETQYF
TGTGCCAGCAGTGGACTCCAGGGGGCCGGGGAGACCCAGTACTTC
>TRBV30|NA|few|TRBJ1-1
CAWSTNTEAFF
TGTGCCTGGAGTACGAACACTGAAGCTTTCTTT
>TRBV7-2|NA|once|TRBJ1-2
CASSFGSIAGYTF
TGTGCCAGCAGCTTCGGATCCATAGCTGGCTACACCTTC
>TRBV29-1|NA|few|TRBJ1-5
CSVGAGGQEPQHF
TGCAGCGTTGGGGCGGGGGGGCAGGAGCCCCAGCATTTT
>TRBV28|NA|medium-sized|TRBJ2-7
CASSLLNSYEQYF
TGTGCCAGCAGCCTTCTCAACAGCTACGAGCAGTACTTC
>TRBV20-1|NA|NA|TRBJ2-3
CSPKVGERQYF
TGCAGTCCAAAGGTGGGGGAGAGGCAGTATTTT
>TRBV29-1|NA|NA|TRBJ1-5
CSVAGGYNQPQHF
TGCAGCGTTGCGGGCGGCTACAATCAGCCCCAGCATTTT